The 2 T cell receptor beta chains below were found in one sample sequenced in a study of a mutant IDH1 vaccine in newly diagnosed glioma. No antigen has been identified for these receptors. The data were produced by immunoSEQ multiplex PCR, yet TCRdb's version contains in-frame clones alone and is incomplete. The sample shows over 60,000 clones, about 89% of them seen only once. Time point denoted: week 11, during vaccination. Doses consisted of 300 ug of mutant IDH1 20-mer peptide each, paired with topical imiquimod. This sample comprised PBMCs, obtained from a glioma patient whose treatment included an IDH1 peptide vaccine. The source is a middle-aged man with glioma.

This sequence joins TRBV19 and TRBJ2-5; 7 bases map to TRBD1. This CDR3 region has 14 residues. Losses at the gene ends were 6 bases for V and 2 bases for J; bases not matched to a gene: 6. Per the germline V gene, CDR1 is LNHDA and CDR2 is SQIVND (reference sequence). CDR3 nucleotides: TGTGCCAGTAGGGGACAGTCCCTTCAAGAGACCCAGTACTTC. Translation: CASRGQSLQETQYF.

V and J are TRBV19 and TRBJ1-5, with TRBD1 matching over 7 bases. Germline V gene lookup returns CDR1 LNHDA and CDR2 SQIVND (reference sequence). After removal of 3 bases from V and 1 base from J, the junction contained 6 bases not matched to a gene. The CDR3 is 16 residues long. CDR3 region: CASSIGTEGSNQPQHF. CDR3 bases: TGTGCCAGTAGTATTGGGACAGAGGGAAGCAATCAGCCCCAGCATTTT.